Reported below is one T cell receptor beta chain. A few counts support this clone. It has no known antigen specificity. No qualities accompany the bases; no much larger clone lies one base away. In the prospective study, participants were roughly 18 to 89 years old, resided in 24 geographic areas of the United States, and were enrolled through a virtual design. Cohort assignment in the prospective study relied on participant-reported clinical history from a screening survey and a study questionnaire. ImmuneRACE Cohort 3 recovered participants were defined by two consecutive negative NP/OP PCR tests, healthcare professional clearance, or symptom resolution. Each participant in the prospective study had whole blood, serum and a nasopharyngeal or oropharyngeal swab collected by mobile phlebotomists. Participants in the prospective study had the option to provide additional blood draws and questionnaires over a 2-month period. Before DNA extraction, prospective study blood samples were shipped either frozen or at room temperature.

At the junction V is shortened by 2 bases and J by 0 bases, with 11 bases in between. Reading the germline V gene gives CDR1 SQVTM and CDR2 ANQGSEA. Inclusive of the bounding cysteine and phenylalanine, the CDR3 is 14 residues long. Just CDR3 DNA is preserved here, 42 bases in frame from base 1. This specimen comes from a study of blood T cell repertoires in COVID-19 (dated by TCRdb to between 2020 and 2021). Regarding the research as a whole: Samples from collaborators originated in the United States, Italy and Spain and spanned both the acute and convalescent phases of COVID-19. The material from the prospective study consisted of cDNA or gDNA derived from T cells, B-cell-depleted T cells, or PBMCs. Subjects who had been exposed to COVID-19, were actively infected with it, or had recovered from it provided the deeply sampled blood TCRbeta repertoires that made up the dataset. The repertoires were released in a freely available public database meant as a resource for research on the immune response to SARS-CoV-2. Samples came from the ongoing ImmuneRACE study (first 160 participants) plus 1,254 subjects from 6 global collaborators. A de-identified subject ID, COVID-19 status, age in years and sex were almost always included in the sample metadata. Where HLA class I and class II types were available, the types were taken from metadata supplied by the sample provider, not from assay-based typing. The paper as a whole reports these results and caveats: The quantity of clinical and demographic metadata differed by source and by participant and was supplied without curation.

TCRbeta CDR3 regions were amplified from genomic DNA by means of the immunoSEQ Assay, a bias-controlled multiplex PCR. The source study handled its data this way. The number of nucleated cells in each sample was estimated by amplification of reference gene primers within the assay. To quantify the absolute abundance of each unique TCRbeta CDR3 rearrangement, sequence reads were collapsed and filtered. Productive Simpson clonality was computed per sample as the square root of Simpson's diversity index over productive rearrangements. TCRdb retrieved this table from immuneACCESS and kept in-frame rearrangements only. Not all clones are present; in checked studies, unresolved V genes account for under half, and no reason is known for the remainder. V, J and clone size are those of that table, while D and trimming were read from the DNA. Here the sample has over 150,000 clones; around 84% occur a single time. The top ten constitute more than 5.5% of the sample.

Sequencing was carried out using PBMCs or T cells enriched from blood (not recorded which). Rearrangement joined TRBV29-1 to TRBJ2-7; the D gene cannot be resolved reliably. The receptor was isolated from a man aged 45-65 years who had recovered from COVID-19. The CDR3 is CSVEMPNHSYEQYF. At the DNA level, the sequence is TGCAGCGTTGAAATGCCTAACCACTCCTACGAGCAGTACTTC.